This passage covers 26 T cell receptor beta chains from one sample sequenced in a study of blood T cell repertoires in COVID-19 (dated by TCRdb to the early 2020s). Library preparation was by the immunoSEQ multiplex PCR assay. The clones in this table, taken by TCRdb from immuneACCESS, are in-frame only. Not every clone is retained; where verified, under half of the shortfall comes from an unresolved V gene, and the cause of the rest is unknown. Within this sample are over 350,000 clones, with just over 90% of them counted one time only. The top ten clones comprise 0.7% to 0.95% of the sample. Sequencing was done on a sample of PBMCs or T cells enriched from blood (not recorded which). These receptors originate from a woman aged 40 to 50 who had been exposed to COVID-19.

The chain recombines TRBV19 with TRBJ2-2, with TRBD1 matching over 8 bases. The CDR3 extends over 15 amino acids. J lost 5 bases, V lost 3 bases, and 5 bases had no gene match. Germline CDR1 reads LNHDA; CDR2 reads SQIVND (reference sequence). As DNA, the CDR3 is TGTGCCAGTAGTATTATAACAGGGGGGACCGGGGAGCTGTTTTTT. This translates into CASSIITGGTGELFF. Drawing the rest from reference TRBV19 and TRBJ2-2, the complete variable domain is DGGITQSPKYLFRKEGQNVTLSCEQNLNHDAMYWYRQDPGQGLRLIYYSQIVNDFQKGDIAEGYSVSREKKESFPLTVTSAQKNPTAFYLCASSIITGGTGELFFGEGSRLTVL.

The V and J genes are TRBV5-4 and TRBJ1-1; D might be TRBD1 (5 bases). The CDR3 extends over 13 amino acids. V lost 1 base, J lost 7 bases, and 11 bases lay in between. Germline CDR1 reads SGHNT; CDR2 reads YYREEE (reference sequence). Written as DNA, the CDR3 is TGTGCCAGCAGCTTGAGGTTAAGGGGTGAAGCTTTCTTT. Protein sequence: CASSLRLRGEAFF. Full variable domain (outside the CDR3, taken from reference TRBV5-4 and TRBJ1-1): ETGVTQSPTHLIKTRGQQVTLRCSSQSGHNTVSWYQQALGQGPQFIFQYYREEENGRGNFPPRFSGLQFPNYSSELNVNALELDDSALYLCASSLRLRGEAFFGQGTRLTVV.

This chain links TRBV5-1 with TRBJ2-1; no reliable D call. Germline V lookup: CDR1 SGHRS, CDR2 YFSETQ. V lost 5 bases to trimming and J lost 9 bases, with 12 bases between them. The CDR3 is 12 residues long. The CDR3 protein is CASRADIREQFF. The CDR3 coding sequence is TGCGCCAGCAGGGCAGACATCCGTGAGCAGTTCTTC.

The CDR3: CASSILQGATANEKLFF. The CDR3 nucleotides read TGTGCCAGTAGTATTTTACAGGGGGCAACTGCTAATGAAAAACTGTTTTTT. V usage is TRBV19 and J usage is TRBJ1-4; 9 nucleotides match TRBD1. CDR3 length equals 17 residues. Trimming cost V 3 bases and J 3 bases; bases outside gene matches: 8. Per germline, CDR1 LNHDA and CDR2 SQIVND (reference sequence).

The genes are TRBV5-1 and TRBJ2-7; weak D call: TRBD2 (6 bases). The V gene's germline CDR1 is SGHRS and CDR2 YFSETQ. The CDR3 is made up of 16 amino acids. Trimming stripped 0 bases from V and 3 bases from J, with 16 bases between. The CDR3 spells CASSLVAVDFYYEQYF. The CDR3 region has the DNA TGCGCCAGCAGCTTGGTAGCGGTCGATTTTTACTACGAGCAGTACTTC.

The V gene is TRBV7-9, the J gene TRBJ2-3; D is possibly TRBD2 (5 bases). The CDR3 covers 14 residues. Trimming left V 6 bases short and J 2 bases short, with 12 bases between. Germline V gene lookup returns CDR1 SEHNR and CDR2 FQNEAQ (reference sequence). CDR3 sequence reads: CASSYGLDTDTQYF. The DNA for the CDR3 is TGTGCCAGCAGTTACGGACTTGACACAGATACGCAGTATTTT.

This chain uses TRBV2 with TRBJ1-2; 7 nucleotides agree with TRBD1. CDR1 SNHLY and CDR2 FYNNEI come from the germline V gene. The CDR3 sequence is 17 residues long. J was trimmed by 4 bases and V by 0 bases; bases with no gene match: 11. The CDR3 bases are TGTGCCAGCAGTGAAGCGCTTCAGGGGGTGGGGACCTATGGCTACACCTTC. Amino acids: CASSEALQGVGTYGYTF.

The chain employs TRBV19 and TRBJ1-5; D unclear. Germline CDR1 and CDR2: LNHDA and SQIVND (reference sequence). The V end lost 1 base, the J end lost 0 bases, and 10 bases lay between the germline ends. CDR3 length equals 16 residues. The chain's CDR3 is CASSIVGVYSNQPQHF. The CDR3 nucleotides read TGTGCCAGTAGTATAGTTGGAGTGTATAGCAATCAGCCCCAGCATTTT. Complete variable domain (other parts from reference TRBV19 and TRBJ1-5): DGGITQSPKYLFRKEGQNVTLSCEQNLNHDAMYWYRQDPGQGLRLIYYSQIVNDFQKGDIAEGYSVSREKKESFPLTVTSAQKNPTAFYLCASSIVGVYSNQPQHFGDGTRLSIL.

This clone has just a few counts. The V call is TRBV5-1, the J call TRBJ2-1, with 7 nucleotides matching TRBD2. Per germline, CDR1 SGHRS and CDR2 YFSETQ. The V and J ends lost 2 bases and 10 bases, in that order; junction bases with no gene match: 6. CDR3 length: 13 residues. This CDR3 is CASSFDVSGEQFF. DNA for the CDR3: TGCGCCAGCAGCTTCGATGTTAGCGGGGAGCAGTTCTTC.

The chain uses TRBV5-1 and TRBJ1-5; D call uncertain. The V end lost 0 bases, the J end lost 4 bases, and 5 bases lay between the germline ends. This CDR3 is built from 13 residues. Germline lookup yields CDR1 SGHRS and CDR2 YFSETQ. CDR3 amino acids: CASSLDTNQPQHF. CDR3 in DNA: TGCGCCAGCAGCTTGGACACGAATCAGCCCCAGCATTTT. The whole variable domain, remainder taken from reference TRBV5-1 and TRBJ1-5, is KAGVTQTPRYLIKTRGQQVTLSCSPISGHRSVSWYQQTPGQGLQFLFEYFSETQRNKGNFPGRFSGRQFSNSRSEMNVSTLELGDSALYLCASSLDTNQPQHFGDGTRLSIL.

Here the CDR3 DNA reads TGTGCCAGCTCACCCCCATCGACGCGGTCCAATGAGCAGTTCTTC. Translation gives CASSPPSTRSNEQFF. The chain recombines TRBV18 with TRBJ2-1, with D unresolved. There are 15 residues in the CDR3. V lost 3 bases and J 6 bases, leaving 15 bases between the germline ends. Germline loops: CDR1 KGHSH, CDR2 LQKENI.

The chain has TRBV27 and TRBJ1-2; tentatively, D is TRBD1 (5 bases). CDR1 and CDR2 (germline): MNHEY, SMNVEV (reference sequence). The germline V and J ends were trimmed by 1 base and 7 bases, with 10 bases remaining between them. This CDR3 has 13 residues. The CDR3 is CASSLFRGTGYTF. The CDR3 nucleotides are TGTGCCAGCAGTTTATTTAGGGGAACTGGCTACACCTTC.

This chain joins TRBV19 and TRBJ1-1; D gene ambiguous. Germline assignment: CDR1 LNHDA and CDR2 SQIVND (reference sequence). This CDR3 spans 13 amino acids. Trimming stripped 7 bases from V and 4 bases from J, with 13 bases between. The CDR3 bases are TGTGCCAGTATGGTACTGGAGGGCACTGAAGCTTTCTTT. Its translation is CASMVLEGTEAFF. Using reference TRBV19 and TRBJ1-1 for the parts outside the CDR3, the full variable domain is DGGITQSPKYLFRKEGQNVTLSCEQNLNHDAMYWYRQDPGQGLRLIYYSQIVNDFQKGDIAEGYSVSREKKESFPLTVTSAQKNPTAFYLCASMVLEGTEAFFGQGTRLTVV.

The chain is built from TRBV24-1 and TRBJ1-5; 8 positions match TRBD1. J lost 2 bases, V lost 9 bases, and 8 bases had no gene match. The CDR3 spans 15 residues. Germline CDR1 and CDR2: KGHDR and SFDVKD. CDR3 nucleotides: TGTGCCACCTCAGGACAGGGTGTCGGCAATCAGCCCCAGCATTTT. Its translation: CATSGQGVGNQPQHF.

The rearrangement uses TRBV7-9 and TRBJ1-4; D might be TRBD1 (6 bases). This CDR3 comprises 14 residues. V lost 4 bases, J lost 5 bases, and 11 bases lay in between. CDR1 is SEHNR, CDR2 FQNEAQ, per germline (reference sequence). The CDR3 DNA reads TGTGCCAGCAGCTCCGGACAGCTGAATGAAAAACTGTTTTTT. The encoded protein is CASSSGQLNEKLFF. Combining the CDR3 with reference TRBV7-9 and TRBJ1-4 gives the whole variable domain DTGVSQNPRHKITKRGQNVTFRCDPISEHNRLYWYRQTLGQGPEFLTYFQNEAQLEKSRLLSDRFSAERPKGSFSTLEIQRTEQGDSAMYLCASSSGQLNEKLFFGSGTQLSVL.

This chain connects TRBV7-3 to TRBJ2-5, with D perhaps TRBD1 (6 bases). The length of the CDR3 is 13 residues. Germline CDR1 and CDR2: SGHTA and FQGTGA. V gave up 5 bases and J gave up 6 bases, with 13 bases separating them. CDR3 in amino acids: CASSRRQDQTQYF. In nucleotides, the CDR3 is TGTGCCAGCAGCCGCCGACAGGATCAGACCCAGTACTTC.

The V and J genes are TRBV7-8 and TRBJ2-1; D perhaps matches TRBD2 (5 bases). The CDR3 has 16 residues. Per germline, CDR1 SGHVS and CDR2 FQNEAQ. The V end lost 5 bases, the J end lost 2 bases, and 16 bases lay between the germline ends. This CDR3 reads CASSPRGAGPYNEQFF. CDR3 coding DNA: TGTGCCAGCAGCCCCCGCGGCGCGGGCCCCTACAATGAGCAGTTCTTC.

The V gene is TRBV19, the J gene TRBJ1-2; 7 bases match TRBD1. Germline CDR1 and CDR2: LNHDA and SQIVND (reference sequence). V dropped 8 bases and J dropped 5; count of bases not matched to a gene: 8. The CDR3 spans 13 residues. The CDR3 nucleotides read TGTGCCAGTCGGATGGACAGGAAGTATGGCTACACCTTC. Amino acids: CASRMDRKYGYTF. Drawing the rest from reference TRBV19 and TRBJ1-2, the complete variable domain is DGGITQSPKYLFRKEGQNVTLSCEQNLNHDAMYWYRQDPGQGLRLIYYSQIVNDFQKGDIAEGYSVSREKKESFPLTVTSAQKNPTAFYLCASRMDRKYGYTFGSGTRLTVV.

This clone was recorded once. The gene calls are TRBV28 and TRBJ1-2; 7 bases map to TRBD1. The CDR3 has 15 residues. Trimming at V came to 3 bases and at J to 1 base, leaving 5 bases not matched to a gene. CDR1 and CDR2 from the germline V gene are MDHEN and SYDVKM. CDR3 coding DNA: TGTGCCAGCAGTTTGGGCGGGACAGTTAACTATGGCTACACCTTC. It codes for CASSLGGTVNYGYTF.

In this sample, this clone turned up once. The rearrangement joins TRBV12-3 or TRBV12-4 to TRBJ1-2, with TRBD1 identical over 7 bases. V dropped 5 bases and J dropped 4; count of bases not matched to a gene: 4. This CDR3 comprises 13 residues. The CDR3 sequence: CASSTTGSYGYTF. The CDR3 DNA sequence: TGTGCCAGCAGTACGACAGGGAGCTATGGCTACACCTTC.

The chain couples TRBV7-9 to TRBJ2-5; the match to TRBD1 covers 10 bases. CDR1 and CDR2 from the germline V gene are SEHNR and FQNEAQ (reference sequence). The CDR3 extends over 14 amino acids. J was trimmed by 5 bases and V by 3 bases; bases with no gene match: 3. The CDR3 nucleotides are TGTGCCAGCAGCTTCCGGGACAGGGGTGAGACCCAGTACTTC. It specifies CASSFRDRGETQYF.

V gene TRBV18 combines with J gene TRBJ1-5, with TRBD1 as a possible D gene (5 bases). Germline V CDR1 and CDR2: KGHSH, LQKENI. This CDR3 region has 15 residues. V shed 2 bases and J shed 0 bases, with 8 bases lying between them. The CDR3 loop reads CASSPWGYSNQPQHF. In DNA, the CDR3 is TGTGCCAGCTCACCATGGGGCTATAGCAATCAGCCCCAGCATTTT.

The chain recombines TRBV12-3 or TRBV12-4 with TRBJ2-3, with a weak D call TRBD1 (6 bases). This CDR3 is 12 amino acids long. Trimming removed 1 base at V and 12 bases at J, with 11 bases between. The CDR3 coding sequence is TGTGCCAGCAGTTTAGGGGGGCCCTCCCAGTATTTT. It is translated as CASSLGGPSQYF.

A single count supports this clone. The chain uses TRBV27 and TRBJ1-1; a weak D match, TRBD1 (6 bases). Germline CDR1 MNHEY, CDR2 SMNVEV (reference sequence). The CDR3 consists of 14 residues. V dropped 5 bases and J dropped 8 bases, with 18 bases sitting between them. CDR3 nucleotides: TGTGCCAGCAGTCCCGGACACCTTAGGGGGGAAGCTTTCTTT. Translated, it gives CASSPGHLRGEAFF.

Worth noting for this clone: The same CDR3 also results from other DNA sequences found in this sample. V usage is TRBV19 and J usage is TRBJ2-7, with a tentative D call TRBD2 (5 bases). Per the germline V gene, CDR1 is LNHDA and CDR2 is SQIVND (reference sequence). The CDR3 runs to 14 residues. V was clipped by 1 base and J by 2 bases, with 9 bases between them. CDR3 DNA: TGTGCCAGTAGTATAGGTCGGGGTACCTACGAGCAGTACTTC. Translated, it gives CASSIGRGTYEQYF. Filled out from reference TRBV19 and TRBJ2-7, the complete variable domain reads DGGITQSPKYLFRKEGQNVTLSCEQNLNHDAMYWYRQDPGQGLRLIYYSQIVNDFQKGDIAEGYSVSREKKESFPLTVTSAQKNPTAFYLCASSIGRGTYEQYFGPGTRLTVT.

The table lists this clone with a count of one. J is TRBJ2-7 and V is TRBV7-9; possible D gene TRBD1, 6 bases. CDR1 is SEHNR, CDR2 FQNEAQ, per germline (reference sequence). V dropped 5 bases and J dropped 2 bases, with 22 bases sitting between them. The CDR3 loop spans 17 amino acids. The CDR3 loop is CASSLVMGDKNPYEQYF. DNA of the CDR3: TGTGCCAGCAGCCTTGTTATGGGGGACAAAAACCCCTACGAGCAGTACTTC.